This is a list of T cell receptor beta chains from one sample in a study of shared clonotypes between healthy human individuals. TCRdb keeps only in-frame clones here, not all; method: immunoSEQ multiplex PCR. The sample carries under 2,500,000 clones, more than 90% recorded once. Sequenced material: naive CD4+ T cells sorted from blood. The receptors were sampled from a man aged 18 to 29 in good health. Each CDR3 is given with its conserved first and last residue. The D gene is left open where the match is weak. Size tells how often a clone was seen (once, few, many) or the class of an expanded clone, and some rows leave it out.

cdr3_aa: CANTFRQRGLEQYF
cdr3_nt: TGCGCCAACACCTTTAGGCAAAGGGGACTCGAGCAGTACTTC
clone_size: .
v_call: TRBV5-1
j_call: TRBJ2-7
d_call: .

cdr3_aa: CASSPRTGNTEAFF
cdr3_nt: TGTGCCAGCTCACCGCGGACGGGAAACACTGAAGCTTTCTTT
clone_size: .
v_call: TRBV18
j_call: TRBJ1-1
d_call: .

cdr3_aa: CASSWTGGPRTEAFF
cdr3_nt: TGTGCCAGTAGTTGGACAGGGGGGCCACGGACTGAAGCTTTCTTT
clone_size: .
v_call: TRBV19
j_call: TRBJ1-1
d_call: TRBD1

cdr3_aa: CASSITNEKLFF
cdr3_nt: TGTGCCAGTAGTATCACGAATGAAAAACTGTTTTTT
clone_size: .
v_call: TRBV19
j_call: TRBJ1-4
d_call: .

cdr3_aa: CASSPGGNYGYTF
cdr3_nt: TGTGCCAGCAGTCCCGGGGGTAACTATGGCTACACCTTC
clone_size: once
v_call: TRBV27
j_call: TRBJ1-2
d_call: .

cdr3_aa: CASSRRGRRTGELFF
cdr3_nt: TGTGCCAGCAGCCGCAGGGGGCGCCGGACCGGGGAGCTGTTTTTT
clone_size: .
v_call: TRBV11-2
j_call: TRBJ2-2
d_call: TRBD1

cdr3_aa: CAISDGYSNQPQHF
cdr3_nt: TGTGCCATCAGTGACGGCTATAGCAATCAGCCCCAGCATTTT
clone_size: once
v_call: TRBV10-3
j_call: TRBJ1-5
d_call: .

cdr3_aa: CASSFETGAPEQYF
cdr3_nt: TGTGCCAGCAGTTTCGAGACAGGGGCTCCCGAGCAGTACTTC
clone_size: .
v_call: TRBV27
j_call: TRBJ2-7
d_call: TRBD1

cdr3_aa: CASSEDYGYTF
cdr3_nt: TGTGCCAGCAGTGAGGACTATGGCTACACCTTC
clone_size: .
v_call: TRBV6-1
j_call: TRBJ1-2
d_call: .

cdr3_aa: CASGKGHKNTGELFF
cdr3_nt: TGTGCCAGCGGGAAGGGACACAAGAACACCGGGGAGCTGTTTTTT
clone_size: .
v_call: TRBV6-5
j_call: TRBJ2-2
d_call: .

cdr3_aa: CASSLRLSTDTQYF
cdr3_nt: TGTGCCAGCAGCCTCCGATTAAGCACAGATACGCAGTATTTT
clone_size: .
v_call: TRBV7-9
j_call: TRBJ2-3
d_call: .

cdr3_aa: CASSEALLAGVDTQYF
cdr3_nt: TGTGCCAGCAGTGAAGCACTGCTAGCGGGAGTAGATACGCAGTATTTT
clone_size: .
v_call: TRBV6-1
j_call: TRBJ2-3
d_call: TRBD2

cdr3_aa: CASRGQSSSGRARSDEQFF
cdr3_nt: TGTGCCAGTAGGGGACAGAGTTCTAGCGGGAGGGCCCGGAGCGATGAGCAGTTCTTC
clone_size: .
v_call: TRBV19
j_call: TRBJ2-1
d_call: TRBD2

cdr3_aa: CSAGGNEQFF
cdr3_nt: TGCAGTGCGGGGGGGAATGAGCAGTTCTTC
clone_size: .
v_call: TRBV20-1
j_call: TRBJ2-1
d_call: TRBD2

cdr3_aa: CASSSYGGGPLIGTF
cdr3_nt: TGTGCCAGCAGCTCCTATGGGGGTGGCCCTTTAATAGGCACCTTC
clone_size: .
v_call: TRBV5-8
j_call: TRBJ1-2
d_call: .

cdr3_aa: CASRQEYGTEAFF
cdr3_nt: TGTGCCAGCAGACAGGAGTATGGCACTGAAGCTTTCTTT
clone_size: .
v_call: TRBV5-4
j_call: TRBJ1-1
d_call: .

cdr3_aa: CASSPTLAGGPNEQYF
cdr3_nt: TGTGCCAGCAGTCCTACACTAGCGGGGGGGCCAAACGAGCAGTACTTC
clone_size: .
v_call: TRBV28
j_call: TRBJ2-7
d_call: TRBD2

cdr3_aa: CASSGGYEQYF
cdr3_nt: TGTGCCAGCAGTGGCGGCTACGAGCAGTACTTC
clone_size: .
v_call: TRBV27
j_call: TRBJ2-7
d_call: .

cdr3_aa: CASSFGIEAFF
cdr3_nt: TGTGCCAGCAGCTTCGGGATTGAAGCTTTCTTT
clone_size: .
v_call: TRBV5-6
j_call: TRBJ1-1
d_call: .

cdr3_aa: CASSQTHGDSFYGYTF
cdr3_nt: TGCGCCAGCAGCCAAACACATGGGGACAGCTTCTATGGCTACACCTTC
clone_size: few
v_call: TRBV4-1
j_call: TRBJ1-2
d_call: TRBD1

cdr3_aa: CASSPFAGRRETQYF
cdr3_nt: TGTGCCAGCTCACCATTTGCAGGCCGCCGAGAGACCCAGTACTTC
clone_size: .
v_call: TRBV18
j_call: TRBJ2-5
d_call: .

cdr3_aa: CASSPGQRNEQYF
cdr3_nt: TGTGCCAGCTCACCCGGACAGAGAAACGAGCAGTACTTC
clone_size: .
v_call: TRBV18
j_call: TRBJ2-7
d_call: .

cdr3_aa: CASSQDPGGDRRNTEAFF
cdr3_nt: TGTGCCAGCAGCCAAGATCCTGGCGGGGACAGGAGGAACACTGAAGCTTTCTTT
clone_size: .
v_call: TRBV14
j_call: TRBJ1-1
d_call: TRBD1

cdr3_aa: CASSQQAGGRQHF
cdr3_nt: TGTGCCAGTAGCCAACAAGCGGGGGGACGCCAGCATTTT
clone_size: .
v_call: TRBV19
j_call: TRBJ1-5
d_call: .

cdr3_aa: CASSSDGSNQPQHF
cdr3_nt: TGCGCCAGCAGCTCGGACGGTAGCAATCAGCCCCAGCATTTT
clone_size: .
v_call: TRBV5-1
j_call: TRBJ1-5
d_call: .

cdr3_aa: CAISDGQGRIQYF
cdr3_nt: TGTGCCATCAGTGATGGGCAGGGCCGCATTCAGTACTTC
clone_size: .
v_call: TRBV10-3
j_call: TRBJ2-4
d_call: .

cdr3_aa: CASSPGRYNANQPQHF
cdr3_nt: TGTGCCAGCAGTCCCGGACGGTACAACGCTAATCAGCCCCAGCATTTT
clone_size: .
v_call: TRBV27
j_call: TRBJ1-5
d_call: .

cdr3_aa: CASSRLNTGELFF
cdr3_nt: TGTGCCAGCAGCCGACTAAACACCGGGGAGCTGTTTTTT
clone_size: .
v_call: TRBV11-2
j_call: TRBJ2-2
d_call: .

cdr3_aa: CASSPGEGVGANVLTF
cdr3_nt: TGTGCCAGCAGCCCAGGAGAGGGGGTCGGGGCCAACGTCCTGACTTTC
clone_size: .
v_call: TRBV7-6
j_call: TRBJ2-6
d_call: .

cdr3_aa: CASSPISTSAKNIQYF
cdr3_nt: TGTGCCAGCAGCCCGATTTCAACTTCAGCCAAAAACATTCAGTACTTC
clone_size: once
v_call: TRBV7-9
j_call: TRBJ2-4
d_call: .

cdr3_aa: CASSLVTEYNEQFF
cdr3_nt: TGCGCCAGCAGCTTGGTTACCGAGTACAATGAGCAGTTCTTC
clone_size: .
v_call: TRBV5-1
j_call: TRBJ2-1
d_call: .

cdr3_aa: CASRSLGGLDKLFF
cdr3_nt: TGTGCCAGCAGAAGTTTAGGGGGCCTTGATAAACTGTTTTTT
clone_size: .
v_call: TRBV27
j_call: TRBJ1-4
d_call: TRBD1

cdr3_aa: CASSLAGARYNSPLHF
cdr3_nt: TGTGCCAGCAGCTTAGCTGGGGCGAGGTATAATTCACCCCTCCACTTT
clone_size: .
v_call: TRBV7-9
j_call: TRBJ1-6
d_call: .

cdr3_aa: CASSGPRGDGRYGYTF
cdr3_nt: TGTGCCAGCAGTGGCCCCAGGGGAGACGGAAGATATGGCTACACCTTC
clone_size: .
v_call: TRBV6-6
j_call: TRBJ1-2
d_call: .

cdr3_aa: CASSSGLAGGEETQYF
cdr3_nt: TGTGCCAGCAGCTCGGGACTAGCGGGGGGAGAAGAGACCCAGTACTTC
clone_size: once
v_call: TRBV5-4
j_call: TRBJ2-5
d_call: TRBD2

cdr3_aa: CASSNRNSPLGEQYF
cdr3_nt: TGCGCCAGCAGCAACAGAAACTCACCCCTTGGCGAGCAGTACTTC
clone_size: .
v_call: TRBV4-1
j_call: TRBJ2-7
d_call: .

cdr3_aa: CATQRGVGSPLHF
cdr3_nt: TGTGCCACCCAGAGGGGAGTGGGCTCACCCCTCCACTTT
clone_size: .
v_call: TRBV6-5
j_call: TRBJ1-6
d_call: .

cdr3_aa: CAWIVQPGNTEAFF
cdr3_nt: TGTGCCTGGATAGTTCAGCCAGGGAACACTGAAGCTTTCTTT
clone_size: .
v_call: TRBV30
j_call: TRBJ1-1
d_call: .

cdr3_aa: CASSPPGTSRSTEQFF
cdr3_nt: TGTGCCAGCTCACCACCCGGGACTAGCCGGTCCACTGAGCAGTTCTTC
clone_size: .
v_call: TRBV18
j_call: TRBJ2-1
d_call: TRBD2

cdr3_aa: CASSEYSSNQPQHF
cdr3_nt: TGTGCCAGCAGTGAATATAGCAGCAATCAGCCCCAGCATTTT
clone_size: .
v_call: TRBV6-1
j_call: TRBJ1-5
d_call: .

cdr3_aa: CASSPDSHPSYEQYF
cdr3_nt: TGTGCCAGCAGCCCTGACAGCCACCCCTCCTACGAGCAGTACTTC
clone_size: once
v_call: TRBV9
j_call: TRBJ2-7
d_call: .

cdr3_aa: CASSVLSEPYNEQFF
cdr3_nt: TGCGCCAGCAGCGTCCTTAGCGAACCCTACAATGAGCAGTTCTTC
clone_size: .
v_call: TRBV5-1
j_call: TRBJ2-1
d_call: .

cdr3_aa: CASSEAGTAYGYTF
cdr3_nt: TGTGCCAGCAGTGAAGCCGGGACAGCCTATGGCTACACCTTC
clone_size: .
v_call: TRBV2
j_call: TRBJ1-2
d_call: TRBD1

cdr3_aa: CASSPVISNQPQHF
cdr3_nt: TGTGCCAGCAGCCCCGTCATTAGCAATCAGCCCCAGCATTTT
clone_size: .
v_call: TRBV25-1
j_call: TRBJ1-5
d_call: .

cdr3_aa: CASSLYSNYGYTF
cdr3_nt: TGTGCCAGCAGCTTATACAGTAACTATGGCTACACCTTC
clone_size: .
v_call: TRBV7-2
j_call: TRBJ1-2
d_call: .

cdr3_aa: CASSEPGLTEGEKLFF
cdr3_nt: TGTGCCAGCAGTGAACCGGGACTTACGGAGGGGGAAAAACTGTTTTTT
clone_size: .
v_call: TRBV6-1
j_call: TRBJ1-4
d_call: .

cdr3_aa: CASSLEGPNYGYTF
cdr3_nt: TGCGCCAGCAGCTTGGAAGGACCCAACTATGGCTACACCTTC
clone_size: .
v_call: TRBV5-1
j_call: TRBJ1-2
d_call: .

cdr3_aa: CASSEEVAGDEQFF
cdr3_nt: TGTGCCAGCAGTGAAGAGGTAGCGGGCGATGAGCAGTTCTTC
clone_size: .
v_call: TRBV2
j_call: TRBJ2-1
d_call: TRBD2

cdr3_aa: CASSLQGPNQPQHF
cdr3_nt: TGTGCCAGCAGTCTACAGGGGCCCAATCAGCCCCAGCATTTT
clone_size: .
v_call: TRBV27
j_call: TRBJ1-5
d_call: TRBD1

cdr3_aa: CASSLAGTGFVTQYF
cdr3_nt: TGTGCCAGCAGCTTAGCGGGGACAGGGTTTGTGACCCAGTACTTC
clone_size: .
v_call: TRBV7-9
j_call: TRBJ2-5
d_call: TRBD1

cdr3_aa: CAWSVPRRIHEQYF
cdr3_nt: TGTGCCTGGAGTGTACCCCGGCGCATCCACGAGCAGTACTTC
clone_size: .
v_call: TRBV30
j_call: TRBJ2-7
d_call: .

cdr3_aa: CASSLGAGANNQPQHF
cdr3_nt: TGTGCCAGCAGCTTGGGTGCTGGGGCTAACAATCAGCCCCAGCATTTT
clone_size: .
v_call: TRBV5-6
j_call: TRBJ1-5
d_call: .

cdr3_aa: CASSRTLSYEQYF
cdr3_nt: TGTGCCAGCAGCAGAACCCTCTCCTACGAGCAGTACTTC
clone_size: .
v_call: TRBV9
j_call: TRBJ2-7
d_call: .

cdr3_aa: CASSAERGGVSNQPQHF
cdr3_nt: TGTGCCAGCAGCGCCGAGAGGGGCGGAGTTAGCAATCAGCCCCAGCATTTT
clone_size: .
v_call: TRBV2
j_call: TRBJ1-5
d_call: .

cdr3_aa: CASRRNTGTEAFF
cdr3_nt: TGTGCCAGCAGGCGTAATACGGGCACTGAAGCTTTCTTT
clone_size: .
v_call: TRBV27
j_call: TRBJ1-1
d_call: .

cdr3_aa: CASSQDFASGSAYNEQFF
cdr3_nt: TGCGCCAGCAGCCAAGATTTCGCTAGCGGGTCTGCCTACAATGAGCAGTTCTTC
clone_size: .
v_call: TRBV4-3
j_call: TRBJ2-1
d_call: TRBD2

cdr3_aa: CASSEGTSGSRRYF
cdr3_nt: TGTGCCAGCAGCGAGGGGACTAGCGGGAGTAGGCGGTACTTC
clone_size: .
v_call: TRBV9
j_call: TRBJ2-7
d_call: TRBD2